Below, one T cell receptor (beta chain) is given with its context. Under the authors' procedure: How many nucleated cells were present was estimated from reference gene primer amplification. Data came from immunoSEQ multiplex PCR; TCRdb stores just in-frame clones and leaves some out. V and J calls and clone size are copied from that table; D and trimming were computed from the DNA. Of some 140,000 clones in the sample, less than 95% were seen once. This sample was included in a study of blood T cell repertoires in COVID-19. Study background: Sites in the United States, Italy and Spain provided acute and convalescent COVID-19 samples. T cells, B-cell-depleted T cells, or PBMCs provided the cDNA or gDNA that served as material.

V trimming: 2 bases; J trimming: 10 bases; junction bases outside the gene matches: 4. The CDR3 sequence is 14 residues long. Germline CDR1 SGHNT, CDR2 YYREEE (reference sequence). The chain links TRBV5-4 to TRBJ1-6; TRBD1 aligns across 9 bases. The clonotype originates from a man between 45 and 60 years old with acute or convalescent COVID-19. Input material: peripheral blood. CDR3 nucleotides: TGTGCCAGCAGCTTAGACAGGGGGAGCTCACCCCTCCACTTT. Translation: CASSLDRGSSPLHF.